A selection of T cell receptor beta chains follows, all from one sample in a study of cytotoxic CD8 clonotypes in ibrutinib-treated CLL. The method was immunoSEQ multiplex PCR; TCRdb's version includes in-frame clones alone and lacks a portion of them. Here the sample spans hundreds of thousands of clones, nearly 80% being singletons. This specimen consisted of PBMCs, obtained after 12 months of ibrutinib treatment. The origin of the receptors is a human donor with chronic lymphocytic leukemia. Both conserved end residues are part of each CDR3. D genes are given only for firm matches. The size field is filled for only some rows; it gives once, few, many or a size class.

D gene: NA; CDR3 length: 14; J gene: TRBJ2-1; clone size: NA; V gene: TRBV5-4; CDR3 protein: CASSLQGDYNEQFF; CDR3 DNA: TGTGCCAGCAGCTTGCAAGGGGACTACAATGAGCAGTTCTTC
D gene: NA; CDR3 length: 15; J gene: TRBJ2-7; clone size: NA; V gene: TRBV19; CDR3 protein: CASSIGLGYSYEQYF; CDR3 DNA: TGTGCCAGTAGTATAGGTCTAGGATATTCCTACGAGCAGTACTTC
D gene: NA; CDR3 length: 16; J gene: TRBJ1-2; clone size: NA; V gene: TRBV5-1; CDR3 protein: CASSFRQAAEHYGYTF; CDR3 DNA: TGCGCCAGCAGCTTCAGACAGGCGGCGGAGCACTATGGCTACACCTTC
D gene: TRBD1; CDR3 length: 14; J gene: TRBJ2-7; clone size: once; V gene: TRBV5-1; CDR3 protein: CASTRTGSSYEQYF; CDR3 DNA: TGCGCCAGCACCAGGACAGGAAGCTCCTACGAGCAGTACTTC
D gene: NA; CDR3 length: 15; J gene: TRBJ2-7; clone size: NA; V gene: TRBV6-4; CDR3 protein: CASSDSNAEAYEQYF; CDR3 DNA: TGTGCCAGCAGTGACTCGAATGCCGAAGCCTACGAGCAGTACTTC
D gene: NA; CDR3 length: 13; J gene: TRBJ1-1; clone size: NA; V gene: TRBV4-2; CDR3 protein: CASSRGSDAEAFF; CDR3 DNA: TGTGCCAGCAGCCGGGGTTCTGACGCTGAAGCTTTCTTT
D gene: NA; CDR3 length: 17; J gene: TRBJ2-3; clone size: NA; V gene: TRBV9; CDR3 protein: CASSVRAGMAGADTQYF; CDR3 DNA: TGTGCCAGCAGCGTCCGGGCGGGGATGGCCGGTGCAGATACGCAGTATTTT
D gene: TRBD2; CDR3 length: 14; J gene: TRBJ2-1; clone size: NA; V gene: TRBV5-1; CDR3 protein: CASSSGTSYNEQFF; CDR3 DNA: TGCGCCAGCAGCTCTGGGACTAGCTACAATGAGCAGTTCTTC
D gene: NA; CDR3 length: 16; J gene: TRBJ1-3; clone size: NA; V gene: TRBV7-9; CDR3 protein: CASSLARGGGRNTIYF; CDR3 DNA: TGTGCCAGCAGCTTAGCCCGAGGAGGGGGGCGGAACACCATATATTTT
D gene: TRBD1; CDR3 length: 14; J gene: TRBJ2-7; clone size: NA; V gene: TRBV2; CDR3 protein: CASTGQGGRYEQYF; CDR3 DNA: TGTGCCAGCACCGGACAGGGAGGTCGGTACGAGCAGTACTTC
D gene: NA; CDR3 length: 13; J gene: TRBJ2-5; clone size: NA; V gene: TRBV28; CDR3 protein: CASSVGGKETQYF; CDR3 DNA: TGTGCCAGCAGTGTAGGGGGGAAAGAGACCCAGTACTTC
D gene: NA; CDR3 length: 13; J gene: TRBJ1-2; clone size: few; V gene: TRBV7-2; CDR3 protein: CASSLGWDYGYTF; CDR3 DNA: TGTGCCAGCAGCTTAGGCTGGGACTATGGCTACACCTTC
D gene: TRBD1; CDR3 length: 18; J gene: TRBJ2-1; clone size: NA; V gene: TRBV5-1; CDR3 protein: CASSLTRGLQSSYNEQFF; CDR3 DNA: TGCGCCAGCAGCTTGACCAGGGGGCTCCAAAGCTCCTACAATGAGCAGTTCTTC
D gene: TRBD2; CDR3 length: 13; J gene: TRBJ2-3; clone size: NA; V gene: TRBV10-3; CDR3 protein: CASQAGAGNTQYF; CDR3 DNA: TGTGCCAGCCAAGCGGGGGCAGGAAATACGCAGTATTTT
D gene: NA; CDR3 length: 15; J gene: TRBJ1-2; clone size: once; V gene: TRBV27; CDR3 protein: CASSPGPSPNYGYTF; CDR3 DNA: TGTGCCAGCAGTCCGGGACCGTCCCCTAACTATGGCTACACCTTC
D gene: TRBD1; CDR3 length: 15; J gene: TRBJ1-2; clone size: NA; V gene: TRBV18; CDR3 protein: CASSPRDSESYGYTF; CDR3 DNA: TGTGCCAGCTCACCCAGGGACAGCGAAAGCTATGGCTACACCTTC
D gene: NA; CDR3 length: 12; J gene: TRBJ1-1; clone size: few; V gene: TRBV7-9; CDR3 protein: CASSSPQGEAFF; CDR3 DNA: TGTGCCAGCAGCTCCCCACAGGGAGAAGCTTTCTTT
D gene: TRBD1; CDR3 length: 15; J gene: TRBJ2-7; clone size: NA; V gene: TRBV19; CDR3 protein: CASRETTGGTYEQYF; CDR3 DNA: TGTGCCAGTAGGGAAACGACAGGGGGGACCTACGAGCAGTACTTC
D gene: NA; CDR3 length: 13; J gene: TRBJ2-1; clone size: once; V gene: TRBV4-1; CDR3 protein: CASSQDGENEQFF; CDR3 DNA: TGCGCCAGCAGCCAAGACGGGGAGAATGAGCAGTTCTTC
D gene: TRBD1; CDR3 length: 18; J gene: TRBJ2-6; clone size: NA; V gene: TRBV13; CDR3 protein: CASSLVHRGSSGANVLTF; CDR3 DNA: TGTGCCAGCAGCTTAGTCCACAGGGGCAGCTCTGGGGCCAACGTCCTGACTTTC
D gene: NA; CDR3 length: 15; J gene: TRBJ2-7; clone size: NA; V gene: TRBV6-5; CDR3 protein: CASSSKTGDFFEQYF; CDR3 DNA: TGTGCCAGCAGCTCGAAAACAGGGGACTTCTTCGAGCAGTACTTC
D gene: NA; CDR3 length: 14; J gene: TRBJ2-7; clone size: many; V gene: TRBV4-2; CDR3 protein: CASSRRVLTYEQYF; CDR3 DNA: TGTGCCAGCAGCCGGAGAGTCCTCACCTACGAGCAGTACTTC
D gene: NA; CDR3 length: 15; J gene: TRBJ2-7; clone size: NA; V gene: TRBV19; CDR3 protein: CASSITGSGAYEQYF; CDR3 DNA: TGTGCCAGTAGTATAACAGGGTCGGGAGCCTACGAGCAGTACTTC
D gene: NA; CDR3 length: 16; J gene: TRBJ1-4; clone size: NA; V gene: TRBV7-6; CDR3 protein: CASSASDSGADEKLFF; CDR3 DNA: TGTGCCAGCAGCGCTTCGGACAGTGGTGCAGACGAAAAACTGTTTTTT
D gene: TRBD1; CDR3 length: 17; J gene: TRBJ2-7; clone size: NA; V gene: TRBV25-1; CDR3 protein: CASSPFPPGGSGYEQYF; CDR3 DNA: TGTGCCAGCAGTCCATTCCCCCCAGGGGGCTCTGGCTACGAGCAGTACTTC
D gene: TRBD1; CDR3 length: 13; J gene: TRBJ1-4; clone size: NA; V gene: TRBV11-2; CDR3 protein: CASSPPGGEKLFF; CDR3 DNA: TGTGCCAGCAGCCCGCCAGGGGGTGAAAAACTGTTTTTT
D gene: NA; CDR3 length: 12; J gene: TRBJ1-2; clone size: few; V gene: TRBV5-1; CDR3 protein: CASSPQGGGYTF; CDR3 DNA: TGCGCCAGCAGCCCCCAAGGCGGGGGCTACACCTTC
D gene: NA; CDR3 length: 14; J gene: TRBJ2-1; clone size: NA; V gene: TRBV14; CDR3 protein: CASSQVGGYNEQFF; CDR3 DNA: TGTGCCAGCAGCCAAGTAGGGGGGTACAATGAGCAGTTCTTC
D gene: NA; CDR3 length: 15; J gene: TRBJ1-5; clone size: few; V gene: TRBV30; CDR3 protein: CAWSLPGISNQPQHF; CDR3 DNA: TGTGCCTGGAGCTTACCGGGGATTAGCAATCAGCCCCAGCATTTT
D gene: TRBD1; CDR3 length: 16; J gene: TRBJ2-3; clone size: NA; V gene: TRBV27; CDR3 protein: CASSFTTGGVTDTQYF; CDR3 DNA: TGTGCCAGCAGTTTCACGACAGGGGGTGTCACAGATACGCAGTATTTT
D gene: NA; CDR3 length: 14; J gene: TRBJ1-4; clone size: NA; V gene: TRBV6-5; CDR3 protein: CASSPVSFNEKLFF; CDR3 DNA: TGTGCCAGCAGCCCCGTCAGCTTTAATGAAAAACTGTTTTTT
D gene: NA; CDR3 length: 14; J gene: TRBJ1-2; clone size: NA; V gene: TRBV5-4; CDR3 protein: CASSLVQGKYGYTF; CDR3 DNA: TGTGCCAGCAGCTTGGTCCAGGGGAAATATGGCTACACCTTC
D gene: TRBD2; CDR3 length: 15; J gene: TRBJ2-7; clone size: once; V gene: TRBV6-1; CDR3 protein: CASSEAGGSGYEQYF; CDR3 DNA: TGTGCCAGCAGTGAAGCTGGCGGGAGTGGGTACGAGCAGTACTTC
D gene: NA; CDR3 length: 14; J gene: TRBJ1-3; clone size: NA; V gene: TRBV2; CDR3 protein: CASKPGFAGNTIYF; CDR3 DNA: TGTGCCAGCAAACCGGGGTTCGCTGGAAACACCATATATTTT